The 9 T cell receptor beta chains given below trace back to one sample, sequenced in a study of long-term antiretroviral therapy in people with HIV. The immunoSEQ assay was v3.0, run at survey level. Here immunoSEQ multiplex PCR was the method, and the copy in TCRdb shows in-frame clones only, minus some. The table records tens of thousands of clones, about 80% of them present only once. The specimen was unsorted PBMCs, collected 1.1 years before starting antiretroviral therapy. The receptors derive from a woman between 25 and 40 years old with HIV.

This chain joins TRBV10-2 and TRBJ2-2; 8 bases agree with TRBD1. Germline values: CDR1 WSHSY, CDR2 SAAADI. This CDR3 spans 16 amino acids. J lost 5 bases, V lost 3 bases, and 8 bases had no gene match. The CDR3 reads CASSDRGQGGTGELFF. DNA for the CDR3: TGCGCCAGCAGTGACCGCGGACAGGGAGGTACCGGGGAGCTGTTTTTT.

This rearrangement joins TRBV2 to TRBJ1-1; D is unresolved. This CDR3 spans 13 amino acids. V shed 4 bases and J shed 1 base, with 7 bases lying between them. CDR1 and CDR2 (germline): SNHLY, FYNNEI. Here the CDR3 DNA reads TGTGCCAGCAGTGCGGCGGAGAACACTGAAGCTTTCTTT. Protein: CASSAAENTEAFF.

This chain joins TRBV15 and TRBJ2-2; D may correspond to TRBD1 or TRBD2 (5 bases each). The CDR3 is 13 residues long. The germline CDR1 and CDR2 sequences are LNHNV and YYDKDF (reference sequence). V dropped 4 bases and J dropped 7 bases, with 10 bases sitting between them. The DNA for the CDR3 is TGTGCCACCAGCATCGGGGCTGGCGGGGAGCTGTTTTTT. Protein: CATSIGAGGELFF. Full variable domain (outside the CDR3, taken from reference TRBV15 and TRBJ2-2): DAMVIQNPRYQVTQFGKPVTLSCSQTLNHNVMYWYQQKSSQAPKLLFHYYDKDFNNEADTPDNFQSRRPNTSFCFLDIRSPGLGDTAMYLCATSIGAGGELFFGEGSRLTVL.

The CDR3: CASTNGQGNEKLFF. In DNA form, the CDR3 reads TGTGCCAGCACCAACGGACAGGGGAATGAAAAACTGTTTTTT. The chain joins TRBV6-5 to TRBJ1-4; 9 nucleotides agree with TRBD1. Germline lookup yields CDR1 MNHEY and CDR2 SVGAGI. There are 14 residues in the CDR3. The V and J ends lost 7 bases and 5 bases, in that order; junction bases with no gene match: 5.

This chain connects TRBV19 to TRBJ1-5, with D possibly being TRBD1 (5 bases). The CDR3 covers 15 residues. Trimming left V 5 bases short and J 4 bases short, with 15 bases between. Germline assignment: CDR1 LNHDA and CDR2 SQIVND (reference sequence). As DNA, the CDR3 is TGTGCCAGTAGTGAGCAGGGCAATAGGAATCAGCCCCAGCATTTT. Translating it yields CASSEQGNRNQPQHF.

The V gene is TRBV7-2, the J gene TRBJ2-1; 14 nucleotides agree with TRBD2. J was trimmed by 6 bases and V by 5 bases; bases with no gene match: 9. This CDR3 comprises 17 residues. The germline CDR1 and CDR2 sequences are SGHTA and FQGNSA. CDR3: CASSAWTSGGTPNEQFF. CDR3 bases: TGTGCCAGCAGCGCCTGGACTAGCGGGGGGACACCCAATGAGCAGTTCTTC.

In this sample, this clone turned up once. CDR3 bases: TGTGCCAGCAGCCAAGATCTCGCAGATACGCAGTATTTT. Translating it yields CASSQDLADTQYF. V gene TRBV4-2 combines with J gene TRBJ2-3; D uncertain. Trimming left V 0 bases short and J 4 bases short, with 5 bases between. This CDR3 region has 13 residues. Germline CDR1 reads LGHNA; CDR2 reads YNFKEQ.

V usage is TRBV6-1 and J usage is TRBJ1-5; a weak D match, TRBD1 (6 bases). Per the germline V gene, CDR1 is MNHNS and CDR2 is SASEGT. The V and J ends lost 0 bases and 5 bases respectively, with 11 bases between them. CDR3 length: 15 amino acids. In nucleotides, the CDR3 is TGTGCCAGCAGTGAAGCAGTCAGGGGCGATCAGCCCCAGCATTTT. Protein: CASSEAVRGDQPQHF.

This clone was counted between two and nine times. CDR3 residues: CASSASTGVLFF. Here the CDR3 DNA reads TGTGCCAGCAGTGCCTCAACAGGGGTTCTGTTTTTT. The V call is TRBV27, the J call TRBJ2-2; 7 nucleotides align to TRBD1. The CDR3 contains 12 residues. Per the germline V gene, CDR1 is MNHEY and CDR2 is SMNVEV (reference sequence). V lost 5 bases and J lost 14; bases outside the gene matches: 8.